Below are 8 T cell receptor beta chains sequenced from a single sample in a study of T cell responses to AZD1222 COVID-19 vaccine. TCRdb's copy holds only in-frame clones and misses some; the assay was immunoSEQ multiplex PCR. The sample holds approximately 120,000 clones, 88% seen once. Sequences were derived from peripheral blood, sampled on day 0 of AZD1222 vaccination. The receptors shown here come from an adult in good health.

This chain joins TRBV5-4 and TRBJ1-4; 7 bases align to TRBD1. The germline CDR1 and CDR2 sequences are SGHNT and YYREEE (reference sequence). This CDR3 has 15 amino acids. V trimming: 3 bases; J trimming: 7 bases; junction bases outside the gene matches: 9. The CDR3 DNA sequence: TGTGCCAGCAGCTCCTACAGGGGTGTGGGTGAAAAACTGTTTTTT. Translated: CASSSYRGVGEKLFF.

The gene calls are TRBV7-9 and TRBJ1-1; D remains unclear. Trimming left V 1 base short and J 5 bases short, with 5 bases between. The CDR3 is made up of 12 amino acids. Per germline, CDR1 SEHNR and CDR2 FQNEAQ (reference sequence). The chain's CDR3 is CASSLGLTEAFF. The CDR3 DNA reads as TGTGCCAGCAGCTTAGGCCTTACTGAAGCTTTCTTT.

This sequence joins TRBV24-1 and TRBJ2-3; unclear D gene. The germline V gene encodes CDR1 KGHDR and CDR2 SFDVKD. The CDR3 has 13 residues. The V end was cut by 7 bases, the J end by 3 bases, with 10 bases between. The CDR3 spells CATRAVGTDTQYF. CDR3 nucleotides: TGTGCCACCAGGGCGGTCGGAACAGATACGCAGTATTTT.

V gene TRBV27 combines with J gene TRBJ1-1; 10 nucleotides match TRBD1. Germline V CDR1 and CDR2: MNHEY, SMNVEV (reference sequence). After removal of 7 bases from V and 6 bases from J, the junction contained 8 bases not matched to a gene. The CDR3 totals 14 residues. The CDR3: CASTPTGGDAEAFF. CDR3 coding DNA: TGTGCCAGCACCCCGACAGGGGGCGACGCTGAAGCTTTCTTT.

The chain employs TRBV11-2 and TRBJ2-3; D uncertain. The CDR3 spans 15 residues. V lost 4 bases and J lost 6, with 17 bases in between. In germline, CDR1 is SGHAT, CDR2 FQNNGV. The CDR3: CASSSSVETADTQYF. Here the CDR3 DNA reads TGTGCCAGCAGCTCCTCGGTCGAAACGGCGGATACGCAGTATTTT.

This chain's CDR3 is CASSHPRESSSYNEQFF. The DNA of the CDR3 is TGTGCCAGCAGCCACCCGAGGGAAAGCAGCTCCTACAATGAGCAGTTCTTC. The V and J genes are TRBV14 and TRBJ2-1; a weak D match, TRBD2 (5 bases). The CDR3 is 17 residues long. Germline CDR1 SGHDN, CDR2 FVKESK. Trimming left V 3 bases short and J 0 bases short, with 15 bases between.

The rearrangement uses TRBV6-1 and TRBJ2-2, with D perhaps being TRBD1 or TRBD2 (6 bases each). The V gene's germline CDR1 is MNHNS and CDR2 SASEGT. With 3 bases removed from V and 6 bases from J, the gap between germline ends came to 26 bases. CDR3 length: 19 amino acids. This CDR3 is CASSDLGVRRGEVPGELFF. CDR3 nucleotide sequence: TGTGCCAGCAGTGATCTGGGAGTGCGTAGGGGGGAGGTCCCCGGGGAGCTGTTTTTT.

The rearrangement uses TRBV7-8 and TRBJ2-7, with 11 bases matching TRBD1. Losses at the gene ends were 4 bases for V and 3 bases for J; bases not matched to a gene: 8. CDR1 is SGHVS and CDR2 is FQNEAQ in the germline V gene. The CDR3 sequence is 16 residues long. CDR3 in DNA: TGTGCCAGCAGCTCCTTACCGGGACAGGGGGACTACGAGCAGTACTTC. Amino acid sequence: CASSSLPGQGDYEQYF.